The present entry profiles one TCR beta chain with its context. Method: immunoSEQ multiplex PCR; TCRdb's copy keeps in-frame clones and lacks some. The sample contains approximately 110,000 clones, 92% of which appear only once. CDR1 and CDR2 (germline): MNHEY, SVGAGI. The V and J ends lost 6 bases and 7 bases, in that order; junction bases with no gene match: 8. The CDR3 is 14 residues long. These data are taken from a study of CD4+ T cells in melanoma. The sample was peripheral blood. This receptor was obtained from a human donor with melanoma. J is TRBJ1-5 and V is TRBV6-5; 8 nucleotides match TRBD1. In DNA, the CDR3 is TGTGCCAGCAGCCCCACAGGGGGTGGGCAGCCCCAGCATTTT. Protein sequence: CASSPTGGGQPQHF.